This TCR beta chain comes out of a study of cytomegalovirus exposure and HLA in healthy donors. Notes on the study in general: Later analysis associated a missense DCLRE1C variant with TCR beta V- and J-gene trimming.

PCR employed 60 Vbeta and 13 Jbeta primers. Authors' data handling: Among the unique TCR beta chains that a later analysis counted, 70 million to 85 million in all, about 10 million were shared. Method: immunoSEQ multiplex PCR; TCRdb's copy keeps in-frame clones and lacks some. V and J calls plus clone size are reproduced from that table; the DNA served to infer D and trimming. Altogether about 100,000 clones are present, approximately 68% being singletons, with the ten largest covering approximately 4.8%. Points on this clone: Its matching antigen is unknown. Sequence at one end of the junction differs from germline and may be a read error.

Sequenced sample: PBMCs. The receptor was derived from a young woman in good health and CMV-seropositive.

CDR3 sequence: CVSSLLSSGNTIYF. The CDR3 bases are TGTGTCAGCAGCCTTCTGAGCTCTGGAAACACCATATATTTT. The chain couples TRBV6-6 to TRBJ1-3; D not resolved. Germline CDR1 and CDR2: MNHNY and SVGAGI (reference sequence). This CDR3 spans 14 amino acids.